A selection of T cell receptor beta chains follows, all from one sample in a study of cytomegalovirus exposure and HLA in healthy donors. The method was immunoSEQ multiplex PCR; TCRdb's version includes in-frame clones alone and lacks a portion of them. The table lists more than 250,000 clones, around 87% of them singletons. The source material was PBMCs. Receptors were obtained from a young woman in good health and CMV-seropositive. The CDR3 runs from the conserved cysteine through the conserved F or W. The D gene is left open where the match is weak. Size is omitted from some rows. Given values are once, few, many or a class for expanded clones.

cdr3_nt,cdr3_aa,clone_size,v_call,d_call,j_call
TGTGCCAGCAGCGTCCCAAAATGGGCCACTTCAGATACGCAGTATTTT,CASSVPKWATSDTQYF,-,TRBV7-8,-,TRBJ2-3
TGTGCCTGGAGGGGGACAGGGCAGGGAGATACGCAGTATTTT,CAWRGTGQGDTQYF,-,TRBV30,TRBD1,TRBJ2-3
TGTGCCAGCAGCCCGAAGCCGGGACAGGGAAGGCCCTACGAGCAGTACTTC,CASSPKPGQGRPYEQYF,-,TRBV13,TRBD1,TRBJ2-7
TGTGCCAGCGGGGGACAGGGGGCGACTGAAGCTTTCTTT,CASGGQGATEAFF,-,TRBV6-6,TRBD1,TRBJ1-1
TGTGCCAGCAGTTACGGGGGCCCCCTTTACAATGAGCAGTTCTTC,CASSYGGPLYNEQFF,-,TRBV6-6,-,TRBJ2-1
TGTGCCAGCAGAGAGTTAGGGACAGGGAAGCAGTTCTTC,CASRELGTGKQFF,once,TRBV2,TRBD1,TRBJ2-1
TGTGCCAGCAGCCCGAGCCCTATACGACTAGCGGGAGGGGCGCAGTATTTT,CASSPSPIRLAGGAQYF,-,TRBV13,TRBD2,TRBJ2-3
TGTGCCAGCATCCGGGGTGGGACCGGGGAGCTGTTTTTT,CASIRGGTGELFF,-,TRBV28,-,TRBJ2-2
TGCAGCGTTGAATGGGGACTTCATGAGCAGTTCTTC,CSVEWGLHEQFF,-,TRBV29-1,-,TRBJ2-1
TGTGCCAGCAGCCCAGGTAGGGGCGGGAGCCCCGCTGAGCAGTTCTTC,CASSPGRGGSPAEQFF,-,TRBV4-2,TRBD2,TRBJ2-1
TGTGCCTGGAGTACCCGATTCGATCAGCCCCAGCATTTT,CAWSTRFDQPQHF,-,TRBV30,-,TRBJ1-5
TGTGCCAGCAGCTTAGGACAGAACACTGAAGCTTTCTTT,CASSLGQNTEAFF,-,TRBV11-1,-,TRBJ1-1
TGTGCCAGCAGTTACGGGGGCTCCACTGAAGCTTTCTTT,CASSYGGSTEAFF,-,TRBV6-6,-,TRBJ1-1
TGTGCCAGCAGCTTGGGACTAGGCAATGAGCAGTTCTTC,CASSLGLGNEQFF,-,TRBV5-6,-,TRBJ2-1
TGTGCCAGCTCACCACAACCGACTGGAAACACCATATATTTT,CASSPQPTGNTIYF,-,TRBV18,-,TRBJ1-3
TGCGCCAGCAGCCAAGAACCCCATGGGGGCGGGGGCTACACCTTC,CASSQEPHGGGGYTF,-,TRBV4-1,-,TRBJ1-2
TGTGCCAGTGAGGGGACTAGCGGAGTGAACACCGGGGAGCTGTTTTTT,CASEGTSGVNTGELFF,-,TRBV2,TRBD2,TRBJ2-2
TGTGCCAGCAGCGTAGAGGTAGCAGGGGTCAATGAGCAGTTCTTC,CASSVEVAGVNEQFF,-,TRBV9,-,TRBJ2-1
TGTGCCAGCAGTTTGACAGGTCAGGGGAACTATGGCTACACCTTC,CASSLTGQGNYGYTF,-,TRBV27,-,TRBJ1-2
TGTGCCAGCAGCAATACGACAGGGAACACCGGGGAGCTGTTTTTT,CASSNTTGNTGELFF,-,TRBV7-6,-,TRBJ2-2
TGTGCCAGCAGTTTAAGGACAGGGGGGCAAGAGACCCAGTACTTC,CASSLRTGGQETQYF,-,TRBV27,TRBD1,TRBJ2-5
TGTGCCAGCAGAGCTCAACCGATGAGCGGTACCTACGAGCAGTACTTC,CASRAQPMSGTYEQYF,-,TRBV2,-,TRBJ2-7
TGTGCCAGCAGTTCACAGGAGTATAGCAATCAGCCCCAGCATTTT,CASSSQEYSNQPQHF,-,TRBV28,-,TRBJ1-5
TGTGCCAGCAGCCCTGGACTAGCGGGAGGCTACGAGCAGTACTTC,CASSPGLAGGYEQYF,-,TRBV14,TRBD2,TRBJ2-7
TGTGCCAGCCCCGGCGGGGCAGATACGCAGTATTTT,CASPGGADTQYF,-,TRBV2,-,TRBJ2-3
TGTGCCAGCAGCCCCCGAGAAATTTCGAACACTGAAGCTTTCTTT,CASSPREISNTEAFF,-,TRBV7-8,-,TRBJ1-1
TGTGCCACCAGCAGAGACAGGGGATACGAAAAACTGTTTTTT,CATSRDRGYEKLFF,-,TRBV15,-,TRBJ1-4
TGTGCCAGCAGCTTAGCTCGGGCGAAGCCCAACGAAAAACTGTTTTTT,CASSLARAKPNEKLFF,-,TRBV7-6,-,TRBJ1-4
TGTGCCAGCAGTTTTCGATTGGCGGGAGAAGGCTACGAGCAGTACTTC,CASSFRLAGEGYEQYF,-,TRBV28,TRBD2,TRBJ2-7
TGTGCCAGCAGCTTAGTGTTGGGGGATAGTGGCTACACCTTC,CASSLVLGDSGYTF,-,TRBV7-2,-,TRBJ1-2
TGTGCCAGCAGCCCGCGGCCAGGCACAGATACGCAGTATTTT,CASSPRPGTDTQYF,-,TRBV7-3,-,TRBJ2-3
TGTGCCAGCAGTCCGGGACAGGGGAGGGATAGCATTCAGTACTTC,CASSPGQGRDSIQYF,-,TRBV6-5,TRBD1,TRBJ2-4